The 20 T cell receptor beta chains reported below all come from one sample, sequenced in a study of T cells in Graves' hyperthyroidism and ophthalmopathy. Amplification of TCR beta CDR3 regions was performed using RNA transcripts as template. The HTBI set primed first-round TCR CDR3 RT-PCR. TCRdb itself ran the multiplex PCR reads through MiXCR, one entry per CDR3 protein. The repertoire consists of almost 600,000 distinct CDR3 sequences, with approximately 15% occurring once and the leading ten covering roughly 5.7%. Sequences were obtained from blood. These receptors were collected from a woman under 40 with Graves' hyperthyroidism that later progressed to Graves' ophthalmopathy.

In this sample, this clonotype turned up many times. The chain recombines TRBV19 with TRBJ1-1; D is undetermined. The V end lost 6 bases, the J end lost 3 bases, and 14 bases lay between the germline ends. The CDR3 length is 14 residues. The germline V gene has CDR1 LNHDA and CDR2 SQIVND (reference sequence). The CDR3 sequence: CASSPEYRDTEAFF. DNA for the CDR3: TGTGCCAGTAGCCCAGAATACAGAGACACTGAAGCTTTCTTT.

In this sample, this clonotype turned up many times. The rearrangement joins TRBV6-1 to TRBJ2-7, with a tentative D call TRBD1 (5 bases). The V gene's germline CDR1 is MNHNS and CDR2 SASEGT. This CDR3 is built from 12 residues. Trimming removed 7 bases from V and 2 bases from J, with 9 bases in between. The CDR3, as DNA: TGTGCCAGCACCTTGACAGCCTACGAGCAGTACTTC. Translated: CASTLTAYEQYF.

This clonotype has at least ten counts. The rearrangement uses TRBV27 and TRBJ2-4; TRBD1 matches 8 bases. The V and J ends lost 5 bases and 8 bases, in that order; junction bases with no gene match: 5. In germline, CDR1 is MNHEY, CDR2 SMNVEV (reference sequence). The CDR3 is 13 amino acids. DNA for the CDR3: TGTGCCAGCAGTAGGGCAGGGGGCGACATTCAGTACTTC. Translated: CASSRAGGDIQYF.

There are many counts of this clonotype. A junction boundary mismatches the germline segment, possibly from a read error. The chain joins TRBV2 to TRBJ2-1, with 7 bases lining up with TRBD2. Germline V gives CDR1 SNHLY, CDR2 FYNNEI. The CDR3 runs 15 residues. CDR3 residues: CASKAWASGYNEQLF. CDR3 nucleotides: TGTGCCAGCAAAGCGTGGGCTAGCGGTTACAATGAGCAGCTCTTC.

At least ten counts were recorded for this clonotype. The chain employs TRBV7-3 and TRBJ2-5, with TRBD2 matching over 7 bases. From germline, CDR1 is SGHTA and CDR2 FQGTGA. This CDR3 is built from 15 residues. V shed 5 bases and J 3 bases; nucleotides not matched to a gene: 9. Written as DNA, the CDR3 is TGTGCCAGCAGCCCCCACGGGGGGAGAGAAGAGACCCAGTACTTC. Translation: CASSPHGGREETQYF.

V gene TRBV7-2 combines with J gene TRBJ2-7; TRBD1 is a possible D gene (6 bases). The CDR3 is made up of 14 amino acids. The V end was cut by 1 base, the J end by 3 bases, with 10 bases between. CDR1 and CDR2 from the germline V gene are SGHTA and FQGNSA. CDR3 DNA: TGTGCCAGCAGCTTAGACAGGGTATTCTACGAGCAGTACTTC. Translating gives CASSLDRVFYEQYF.

In regard to this clonotype: The junction and the germline gene differ at one end; a read error may be behind it. V gene TRBV12-5 combines with J gene TRBJ2-1, with D possibly being TRBD2 (6 bases). The CDR3 is made up of 13 amino acids. CDR1 is LGHNT, CDR2 FRNRAP, per germline. CDR3 coding DNA: TGTGCTAGTGGTACACTAGCAATGGATGAGCGGTTCTTC. It codes for CASGTLAMDERFF.

This clonotype appeared a few times. The gene calls are TRBV24-1 and TRBJ2-4, with D possibly matching TRBD1 (6 bases). CDR3 length: 13 residues. The ends were cut back, 3 bases at V and 7 bases at J, with 9 bases in the middle. Looked up from germline, CDR1 is KGHDR and CDR2 is SFDVKD. As DNA, the CDR3 is TGTGCCACCAGTGATCACAGGGTGAACATTCAGTACTTC. Its protein product is CATSDHRVNIQYF.

Ten or more counts support this clonotype. The chain joins TRBV5-1 to TRBJ2-7; 7 nucleotides align to TRBD1. The J segment lost 0 bases and the V segment lost 5 bases, leaving 5 bases of the junction unmatched. Germline lookup yields CDR1 SGHRS and CDR2 YFSETQ. CDR3 length: 14 amino acids. CDR3 in DNA: TGCGCCAGCAGGCTTGGGACAGCCTCCTACGAGCAGTACTTC. Translation: CASRLGTASYEQYF.

This clonotype was recorded many times. V is TRBV13 and J is TRBJ2-1; D gene unclear. This CDR3 comprises 13 residues. Germline V gene sequence: CDR1 PRHDT, CDR2 FYEKMQ (reference sequence). V was pared by 5 bases and J by 5 bases, with 10 bases between. The DNA for the CDR3 is TGTGCCAGCAGCGGTCACGCCGACAATGAGCAGTTCTTC. This sequence encodes CASSGHADNEQFF.

On this clonotype itself: A clone one base away is much larger, so this may be a read error. V and J are TRBV29-1 and TRBJ2-7; 9 bases are shared with TRBD2. The J call is in doubt because the DNA end fits TRBJ2-1 better. The CDR3 runs to 13 residues. CDR1 and CDR2 from the germline V gene are SQVTM and ANQGSEA. The CDR3 region has the DNA TGCAGCGTTGGCGCGGGAGGGCTGGACGAGCAGTTCTTC. It yields the protein CSVGAGGLDEQFF.

V and J are TRBV19 and TRBJ2-5, with unresolved D. Deletions cut 2 bases from V and 2 bases from J, with 18 bases between. Germline CDR1 is LNHDA and CDR2 is SQIVND (reference sequence). The CDR3 spans 17 residues. The CDR3 bases are TGTGCCAGTAGTATAAGCCAGACCACCCCATGGCAAGAGACCCAGTACTTC. Its translation is CASSISQTTPWQETQYF.

This clonotype was seen a few times. The CDR3 DNA sequence: TGTGCCAGTCGGGACAGCCAAATGAACACTGAAGCTTTCTTT. Translating it yields CASRDSQMNTEAFF. The chain joins TRBV19 to TRBJ1-1, with 7 positions matching TRBD1. V lost 8 bases and J lost 0; bases outside the gene matches: 6. Germline V gives CDR1 LNHDA, CDR2 SQIVND (reference sequence). The CDR3 extends over 14 amino acids.

The chain joins TRBV20-1 to TRBJ2-7, with unresolved D. The V and J ends lost 3 bases and 0 bases respectively, with 15 bases between them. Germline values: CDR1 DFQATT, CDR2 SNEGSKA (reference sequence). This CDR3 region has 15 residues. CDR3 in DNA: TGCAGTGCTAGTCGTTCTGCGGATGTCTCCTACGAGCAGTACTTC. Residues: CSASRSADVSYEQYF.

The chain carries TRBV4-1 and TRBJ2-1; TRBD2 matches 9 bases. The CDR3 sequence is 16 residues long. The ends lost 1 base at V and 3 bases at J; junction bases unmatched: 4. CDR1 MGHRA and CDR2 YSYEKL come from the germline V gene. Here the CDR3 DNA reads TGCGCCAGCAGCCAAGTTGGGACTAGCTACTACAATGAGCAGTTCTTC. Translating gives CASSQVGTSYYNEQFF.

This clonotype was seen many times. The chain employs TRBV3-1 and TRBJ1-2, with D maybe TRBD1 (5 bases). V dropped 0 bases and J dropped 9 bases, with 14 bases sitting between them. The CDR3 has 14 residues. Per the germline V gene, CDR1 is LGHDT and CDR2 is YNNKEL (reference sequence). The DNA of the CDR3 is TGTGCCAGCAGCCAAGATACGGGGGGTAGGAGCTACACCTTC. Amino acids: CASSQDTGGRSYTF.

In this sample, this clonotype turned up a few times. V gene TRBV4-2 combines with J gene TRBJ2-1; 15 positions agree with TRBD2. Trimming removed 1 base from V and 9 bases from J; junction bases left unmatched: 1. This CDR3 region has 15 residues. In germline, CDR1 is LGHNA, CDR2 YNFKEQ. CDR3 residues: CASSQGTSGRVEQFF. The DNA for the CDR3 is TGTGCCAGCAGCCAAGGGACTAGCGGGAGGGTTGAGCAGTTCTTC.

This clonotype has just a few counts. A much larger clone differs by one base, so this may be a read error. This sequence joins TRBV10-3 and TRBJ2-7; 11 bases are shared with TRBD1. J was trimmed by 3 bases and V by 6 bases; bases with no gene match: 10. CDR1 is ENHRY and CDR2 is SYGVKD in the germline V gene. This CDR3 spans 16 amino acids. The CDR3 nucleotides are TGTGCCATCAGGCCCGGGACAGGGGGGGTCCTCTACGAGCAGTACTTC. Translation: CAIRPGTGGVLYEQYF.

At least ten counts were recorded for this clonotype. V is TRBV19 and J is TRBJ2-5, with D maybe TRBD2 (6 bases). In germline, CDR1 is LNHDA, CDR2 SQIVND (reference sequence). The CDR3 sequence is 16 residues long. V shed 2 bases and J shed 4 bases, with 17 bases lying between them. The DNA of the CDR3 is TGTGCCAGTAGTATAAGCTGGTCGGGAGCCGGAGAGACCCAGTACTTC. It specifies CASSISWSGAGETQYF.

The chain employs TRBV20-1 and TRBJ2-3, with 9 nucleotides matching TRBD2. The junction had 10 bases not matched to a gene; V was cut back by 1 base and J by 2 bases. The germline gives CDR1 DFQATT, CDR2 SNEGSKA (reference sequence). The CDR3 has 17 residues. Written as DNA, the CDR3 is TGCAGTGCTAGAGGGGGCGGGGGGGTGAGTAACACAGATACGCAGTATTTT. Translated: CSARGGGGVSNTDTQYF.